The 21 T cell receptor beta chains listed next were all sequenced from one sample in a study of shared clonotypes between healthy human individuals. Data came from immunoSEQ multiplex PCR; TCRdb stores just in-frame clones and leaves some out. The sample includes roughly 2,000,000 clones, over 85% seen only once; the top ten take roughly 1.7%. Naive-designated CD8 cells lacked CD45RO, were positively enriched for CCR7, and omitted terminally differentiated effector memory CD45RA+ cells. The sample taken for sequencing was naive CD8+ T cells from PBMCs. The receptors come from a man younger than 30 in good health. Some clones in this sample may be carry-over from other donors' samples.

The chain is built from TRBV27 and TRBJ2-3, with 9 bases fitting TRBD2. The V segment lost 6 bases and the J segment 7 bases; nucleotides outside the gene matches: 5. The CDR3 loop spans 13 amino acids. Per germline, CDR1 MNHEY and CDR2 SMNVEV (reference sequence). The CDR3 DNA sequence: TGTGCCAGCAGGAAGCGGGAGGCCCATACGCAGTATTTT. Its protein product is CASRKREAHTQYF.

V usage is TRBV4-1 and J usage is TRBJ2-4, with unresolved D. Trimming cost V 0 bases and J 3 bases, with 9 bases left between them. Per the germline V gene, CDR1 is MGHRA and CDR2 is YSYEKL. CDR3 length: 15 residues. CDR3 nucleotide sequence: TGCGCCAGCAGCCAAGAGCCCCGCGGCAAAAACATTCAGTACTTC. Its translation: CASSQEPRGKNIQYF.

The gene calls are TRBV28 and TRBJ2-1, with D maybe TRBD2 (6 bases). The germline gives CDR1 MDHEN, CDR2 SYDVKM. Trimming took off 3 bases at V and 3 bases at J, with 12 bases between the two ends. There are 15 residues in the CDR3. CDR3 nucleotides: TGTGCCAGCAGTTTCCGGCTAGCGATCTACAATGAGCAGTTCTTC. It translates to CASSFRLAIYNEQFF.

This chain uses TRBV4-2 with TRBJ2-7; TRBD1 or TRBD2 may be the D gene (5 bases each). The CDR3 length is 15 residues. V gave up 1 base and J gave up 3 bases, with 13 bases separating them. Germline CDR1 and CDR2: LGHNA and YNFKEQ. The CDR3 region has the DNA TGTGCCAGCAGCCAAGGGGAGACAGAGGGCTACGAGCAGTACTTC. Translated: CASSQGETEGYEQYF.

This rearrangement joins TRBV27 to TRBJ2-7; no reliable D call. This CDR3 comprises 14 residues. Trimming took 4 bases from V and 0 from J, leaving 10 bases between them. Germline V CDR1 and CDR2: MNHEY, SMNVEV (reference sequence). The CDR3 DNA is TGTGCCAGCAGTTCCTCGGACCACTCCTACGAGCAGTACTTC. Protein sequence: CASSSSDHSYEQYF.

The rearrangement joins TRBV10-3 to TRBJ2-7; D could derive from TRBD1 or TRBD2 (6 bases each). Trimming stripped 2 bases from V and 5 bases from J, with 16 bases between. There are 15 residues in the CDR3. Germline lookup yields CDR1 ENHRY and CDR2 SYGVKD. The CDR3 is CAISEVEGGVDEQYF. In DNA form, the CDR3 reads TGTGCCATCAGTGAGGTTGAGGGGGGAGTGGACGAGCAGTACTTC.

This sequence joins TRBV12-5 and TRBJ2-1; TRBD2 matches at 13 bases. The CDR3 spans 17 residues. CDR1 is LGHNT and CDR2 is FRNRAP in the germline V gene. Losses at the gene ends were 1 base for V and 6 bases for J; bases not matched to a gene: 6. This CDR3 reads CASGLATSGRALNEQFF. CDR3 nucleotide sequence: TGTGCTAGTGGTTTGGCAACTAGCGGGAGGGCCCTCAATGAGCAGTTCTTC.

This chain joins TRBV30 and TRBJ2-5, with no clear D. The V gene lost 3 bases and the J gene lost 11 bases, with 16 bases spanning the gap. Germline CDR1 and CDR2: GTSNPN and SVGIG (reference sequence). CDR3 size: 12 residues. For the CDR3, the DNA is TGTGCCTGGAGCGAAACCCTATTAGAGCAGTACTTC. Its protein product is CAWSETLLEQYF.

The chain is built from TRBV4-3 and TRBJ1-1; D remains ambiguous. CDR1 and CDR2 from the germline V gene are LGHNA and YSLEER. The CDR3 extends over 15 amino acids. V lost 0 bases and J 7 bases, leaving 15 bases between the germline ends. This CDR3 reads CASSQDFSGYGEAFF. In nucleotides, the CDR3 is TGCGCCAGCAGCCAAGACTTCTCGGGGTATGGTGAAGCTTTCTTT.

This chain links TRBV7-3 with TRBJ2-5, with 14 bases matching TRBD2. The CDR3 sequence is 18 residues long. Per the germline V gene, CDR1 is SGHTA and CDR2 is FQGTGA. Losses at the gene ends were 5 bases for V and 3 bases for J; bases not matched to a gene: 11. The CDR3 DNA sequence: TGTGCCAGCAGCAAGAAGGGACTAGCGGGAGTTCGGGAAGAGACCCAGTACTTC. It codes for CASSKKGLAGVREETQYF.

This chain uses TRBV19 with TRBJ2-7; D is perhaps TRBD1 (6 bases). The CDR3 length is 14 residues. Trimming took 7 bases from V and 3 from J, leaving 16 bases between them. Germline CDR1 LNHDA, CDR2 SQIVND (reference sequence). The CDR3 DNA is TGTGCCAGTATGGGGAAGACGGACAGCTACGAGCAGTACTTC. This codes for CASMGKTDSYEQYF. Full variable domain (rest looked up from reference TRBV19 and TRBJ2-7): DGGITQSPKYLFRKEGQNVTLSCEQNLNHDAMYWYRQDPGQGLRLIYYSQIVNDFQKGDIAEGYSVSREKKESFPLTVTSAQKNPTAFYLCASMGKTDSYEQYFGPGTRLTVT.

The chain is built from TRBV5-1 and TRBJ2-5; possible D gene TRBD1, 5 bases. The germline V gene encodes CDR1 SGHRS and CDR2 YFSETQ. Deletions cut 4 bases from V and 7 bases from J, with 8 bases between. There are 11 residues in the CDR3. The DNA for the CDR3 is TGCGCCAGCAGCGACAGTTGGACCCAGTACTTC. Translated: CASSDSWTQYF.

Notes on this clone: This sample also contains other DNA sequences that code for the same CDR3. The chain employs TRBV27 and TRBJ1-5; D gene ambiguous. V lost 6 bases and J lost 6, with 18 bases in between. This CDR3 is 15 amino acids long. CDR1 and CDR2 (germline): MNHEY, SMNVEV (reference sequence). CDR3 sequence reads: CASSLSVEGGQPQHF. The CDR3 DNA reads as TGTGCCAGCAGCCTAAGCGTAGAGGGCGGTCAGCCCCAGCATTTT.

A remark on this clone: The sample has other DNA sequences that encode this CDR3 too. The chain uses TRBV27 and TRBJ2-1; D uncertain. Trimming took 3 bases from V and 0 from J, leaving 6 bases between them. CDR3 length: 14 residues. Germline V CDR1 and CDR2: MNHEY, SMNVEV (reference sequence). CDR3 protein: CASSLVSSYNEQFF. CDR3 sequence (DNA): TGTGCCAGCAGTTTGGTAAGCTCCTACAATGAGCAGTTCTTC.

This clone was observed once. The CDR3 nucleotides are TGTGCCAGCAGCCGAGGGGCGGGACAGGGCTCCTACGAGCAGTACTTC. Residues: CASSRGAGQGSYEQYF. The chain recombines TRBV27 with TRBJ2-7; 9 bases are a match to TRBD1. This CDR3 comprises 16 residues. The V gene end was trimmed by 6 bases and the J gene end by 0 bases; junction bases not matched to a gene: 9. CDR1 and CDR2 from the germline V gene are MNHEY and SMNVEV (reference sequence).

This chain connects TRBV4-3 to TRBJ2-2; 8 bases are a match to TRBD1. Germline loops: CDR1 LGHNA, CDR2 YSLEER. V was pared by 0 bases and J by 3 bases, with 3 bases of the junction left unmatched. CDR3 length: 16 amino acids. As DNA, the CDR3 is TGCGCCAGCAGCCAAGACGGACAGGGTCACACCGGGGAGCTGTTTTTT. It encodes CASSQDGQGHTGELFF.

The chain recombines TRBV4-1 with TRBJ2-5; the match to TRBD2 covers 8 bases. The CDR3 loop spans 18 amino acids. Trimming took 1 base from V and 4 from J; bases not matched to a gene: 14. Germline V gene lookup returns CDR1 MGHRA and CDR2 YSYEKL. The CDR3 DNA is TGCGCCAGCAGCCAAGTTGAGGGCTTCACCCGGGGGGGAGAGACCCAGTACTTC. Amino acids: CASSQVEGFTRGGETQYF.

This clone was seen a few times. The chain recombines TRBV25-1 with TRBJ1-5, with D uncertain. Trimming left V 1 base short and J 6 bases short, with 10 bases between. CDR1 is MGHDK and CDR2 is SYGVNS in the germline V gene. CDR3 length: 14 amino acids. In nucleotides, the CDR3 is TGTGCCAGCAGTGAATTTAGAGAAAGTCAGCCCCAGCATTTT. Translated, it gives CASSEFRESQPQHF.

Points on this clone: Other nucleotide sequences in the sample specify the same CDR3. J is TRBJ2-1 and V is TRBV27, with TRBD1 as a possible D gene (6 bases). Germline CDR1 MNHEY, CDR2 SMNVEV (reference sequence). The CDR3 has 11 amino acids. V lost 7 bases to trimming and J lost 6 bases, with 7 bases between them. This CDR3 reads CASIRGNEQFF. The CDR3 nucleotides are TGTGCCAGCATCAGGGGCAATGAGCAGTTCTTC.

As regards this clone: Other DNA variants within this sample encode the same CDR3. The rearrangement links TRBV7-9 to TRBJ1-2, with 11 bases aligning to TRBD1. V lost 3 bases to trimming and J lost 5 bases; unmatched junction nucleotides: 5. Germline V gene data show CDR1 as SEHNR and CDR2 as FQNEAQ (reference sequence). CDR3 length: 15 residues. CDR3 region: CASSFGQGAPYGYTF. The DNA of the CDR3 is TGTGCCAGCAGCTTCGGACAGGGGGCCCCATATGGCTACACCTTC.

The genes are TRBV15 and TRBJ2-5, with TRBD1 matching 8 bases. Per germline, CDR1 LNHNV and CDR2 YYDKDF (reference sequence). The CDR3 has 14 amino acids. V shed 4 bases and J 5 bases; nucleotides not matched to a gene: 6. The CDR3 spells CATSTSGGPETQYF. The CDR3 DNA is TGTGCCACCAGCACCTCAGGGGGCCCTGAGACCCAGTACTTC.